This TCR beta chain was captured in a study of T cell changes during pregnancy in multiple sclerosis (dated by TCRdb to between 2018 and 2020). Background on the whole study: Changes in the T cell repertoire over the course of pregnancy were examined in this study in women with multiple sclerosis.

For this clone: Its antigen is unknown. It has no much larger one-base neighbor in the sample; base qualities were not kept.

The library relied on the immunoSEQ multiplex PCR assay. The immuneACCESS repertoire file appears here via TCRdb, limited to in-frame rearrangements. These files lack a portion of the clones; in checked studies, under half of the deficit traces to unresolved V genes, and the cause of the others is not known. For this sample there are tens of thousands of clones; roughly 93% appear just once. The ten top clones hold roughly 2.5% of the sample. The CDR3 has 15 amino acids, counting the end cysteine and phenylalanine. The DNA shown is the 45-base CDR3, in frame from base 1. V sheds 3 bases and J sheds 2 bases, leaving 12 bases between their ends. CDR1 is given as MNHEY and CDR2 as SMNVEV, both from the germline V gene (reference sequence).

The source is a female donor with multiple sclerosis, enrolled in a pregnancy study. The chain joins TRBV27 to TRBJ2-3; the D gene is perhaps TRBD2, on 5 matching bases. Source: peripheral blood, taken in the second trimester of pregnancy. The bases read TGTGCCAGCAGTTTTAGGACTCGACCCACAGATACGCAGTATTTT. Its protein reads: CASSFRTRPTDTQYF.